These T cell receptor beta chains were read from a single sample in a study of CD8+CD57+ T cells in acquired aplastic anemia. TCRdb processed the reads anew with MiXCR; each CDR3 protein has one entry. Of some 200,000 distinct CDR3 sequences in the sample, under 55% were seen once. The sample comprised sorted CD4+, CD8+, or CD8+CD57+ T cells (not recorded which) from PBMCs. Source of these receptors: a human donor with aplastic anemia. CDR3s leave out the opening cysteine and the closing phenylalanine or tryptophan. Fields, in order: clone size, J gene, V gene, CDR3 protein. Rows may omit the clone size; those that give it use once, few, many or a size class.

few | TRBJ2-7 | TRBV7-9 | ASTPVLYEQY
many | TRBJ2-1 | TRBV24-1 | ATSETSASSYNEQF
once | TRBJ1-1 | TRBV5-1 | ASRQGHINTEAF
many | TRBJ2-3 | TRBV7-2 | ASRRTVGTDTQY
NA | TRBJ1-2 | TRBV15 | ATSRVPGQGDGYT
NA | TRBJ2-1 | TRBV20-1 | SAEKGTSGNPQQF
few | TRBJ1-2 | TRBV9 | ASWGTGGNYGYT
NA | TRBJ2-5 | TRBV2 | ASHRGGAETQY
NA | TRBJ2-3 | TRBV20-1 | SAETGLEDTQY
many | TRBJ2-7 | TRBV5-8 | ASSLRSSYEQY
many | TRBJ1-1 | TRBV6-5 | ASSYPGTDEAF